A single sample is the source of the 7 T cell receptor beta chains below, sequenced in a study of response to subunit inactivated influenza vaccine. Using its own MiXCR run on the RT-PCR reads, TCRdb lists one record per CDR3 protein. The sample records a few hundred thousand distinct CDR3 sequences, 14% being singletons. This specimen was PBMCs from blood, taken 12 days after vaccination. These receptors all come from a man between 50 and 59 years old who received an inactivated influenza vaccine.

The J gene is TRBJ1-1, the V gene TRBV30; a possible D gene is TRBD1 (5 bases). Germline CDR1 is GTSNPN and CDR2 is SVGIG (reference sequence). CDR3 size: 13 residues. Between the trimmed V and J ends, which lost 2 bases and 1 base, there was a span of 8 bases. CDR3 region: CAWSMTENTEAFF. The CDR3, as DNA: TGTGCCTGGAGTATGACAGAGAACACTGAAGCTTTCTTT.

The sample holds a few counts of this clonotype. V gene TRBV27 combines with J gene TRBJ2-1, with no clear D. The CDR3 contains 13 residues. V dropped 3 bases and J dropped 7 bases, with 10 bases sitting between them. The germline V gene encodes CDR1 MNHEY and CDR2 SMNVEV (reference sequence). CDR3 coding DNA: TGTGCCAGCAGTTTTAGTGTTTTGAATGAGCAGTTCTTC. Translated: CASSFSVLNEQFF.

A single count supports this clonotype. The chain joins TRBV6-6 to TRBJ1-3; unclear D gene. The CDR3 contains 13 residues. V was cut by 7 bases and J by 4 bases, with 11 bases left in between. Germline V CDR1 and CDR2: MNHNY, SVGAGI (reference sequence). Written as DNA, the CDR3 is TGTGCCAGCATGCGGGCGGAGGGAAACACCATATATTTT. Residues: CASMRAEGNTIYF.

This clonotype was seen more than once but under ten times. The chain links TRBV4-3 to TRBJ1-1, with D hard to call. Germline V gene sequence: CDR1 LGHNA, CDR2 YSLEER. Trimming cost V 2 bases and J 1 base, with 8 bases left between them. The CDR3 length is 14 residues. DNA of the CDR3: TGCGCCAGCAGCCAACTTAGATCGAACACTGAAGCTTTCTTT. It specifies CASSQLRSNTEAFF.

This clonotype was seen a handful of times. V and J are TRBV5-6 and TRBJ2-7; D unclear. The length of the CDR3 is 14 residues. Germline V gene sequence: CDR1 SGHDT, CDR2 YYEEEE. The V gene lost 0 bases and the J gene lost 2 bases, with 9 bases spanning the gap. The CDR3 sequence is CASSLEAITYEQYF. CDR3 DNA sequence: TGTGCCAGCAGCTTGGAGGCGATAACCTACGAGCAGTACTTC.

The V call is TRBV4-2, the J call TRBJ2-3; 11 nucleotides agree with TRBD1. This CDR3 is built from 15 residues. The J segment lost 6 bases and the V segment lost 3 bases, leaving 5 bases of the junction unmatched. CDR1 is LGHNA and CDR2 is YNFKEQ in the germline V gene. Here the CDR3 reads CASSHSGTGGDTQYF. In DNA form, the CDR3 reads TGTGCCAGCAGCCATTCCGGGACAGGGGGGGATACGCAGTATTTT.

This chain links TRBV7-2 with TRBJ1-1; tentative D call: TRBD1 (5 bases). V was trimmed by 0 bases and J by 6 bases, leaving 11 bases between them. The germline V gene encodes CDR1 SGHTA and CDR2 FQGNSA. This CDR3 contains 14 residues. The CDR3 protein is CASSLAPRGAEAFF. In DNA, the CDR3 is TGTGCCAGCAGCTTAGCTCCACGGGGCGCTGAAGCTTTCTTT.